This TCR beta chain was identified in a study of post-analysis software for immune sequencing data. Background on the study: The disease courses spanned relapsing-remitting, secondary progressive and progressive-relapsing forms of multiple sclerosis. Whole-study results and caveats: In multiple sclerosis, normalized Chao1 diversity was significantly below that of controls. By F measure, strong co-clustering occurred among samples prepared in the same batch. Comparison of patients with controls showed 4 to 6 TRBV segments more frequent in patients, TRBV5-6, TRBV5-1 and TRBV20-1 among them.

Concerning this clonotype itself: Its antigen is currently unknown.

This CDR3 is built from 14 residues. Per germline, CDR1 MNHEY and CDR2 SVGEGT. Trimming removed 4 bases from V and 9 bases from J; junction bases left unmatched: 7. cDNA libraries for TCR beta contained unique molecular identifiers. It was from approximately 0.91 to 9.4 million T cells that about half a million cDNA molecules came. TCRdb redid the calling of the PCR reads with MiXCR, one entry per CDR3 protein. This sample has about 680,000 distinct CDR3 sequences, with around 64% found just once. Source material: blood. The chain has TRBV6-2 or TRBV6-3 and TRBJ2-1; 9 nucleotides agree with TRBD1. This clonotype was sampled from a girl aged 2-10 years with multiple sclerosis. This CDR3 is CASSFGTGSSEQFF. DNA of the CDR3: TGTGCCAGCAGTTTCGGGACAGGGTCTAGTGAGCAGTTCTTC.